This T cell receptor (beta chain) was captured in a study of OX40 agonist ivuxolimab in advanced cancers. About the study: Having had anti-PD-1, anti-PD-L1 or anti-CTLA-4 therapy before was allowed, and around 39% had some. Study observations and caveats: Expanded clones belonging to CD8+ T cells outnumbered, on average, those of CD4+.

Worth noting for this clone: Its antigen is undetermined.

The timepoints at which blood was sampled were baseline, cycle 4 day 1, and cycle 7 day 1. Germline CDR1 and CDR2: MNHNS and SASEGT. V was cut by 10 bases and J by 6 bases, with 22 bases left in between. The CDR3 is 15 residues long. Sequencing used immunoSEQ multiplex PCR; TCRdb keeps in-frame clones, though not all of them. This table has under 95,000 clones, approximately 89% appearing once. The clonotype was recovered from an adult with an advanced solid tumor such as melanoma, head and neck, liver or kidney cancer. The genes are TRBV6-1 and TRBJ2-1; no clear D. This specimen was CD4+ or CD8+ T cells sorted from blood, taken in a trial of the OX40 agonist ivuxolimab. Here the CDR3 reads CATTNDHFWPNEQFF. The CDR3 nucleotides are TGTGCCACCACAAACGATCACTTTTGGCCCAATGAGCAGTTCTTC.